What follows is one T cell receptor (beta chain) and its context. The sample originates from a study of blood T cell repertoires in COVID-19. Using immunoSEQ multiplex PCR, the repertoire was profiled, and TCRdb retains in-frame clones only, with some absent. The sample contains fewer than 350,000 clones, more than 85% of which appear only once. With 0 bases removed from V and 2 bases from J, the gap between germline ends came to 7 bases. The CDR3 runs to 14 residues. The germline CDR1 and CDR2 sequences are SGHDT and YYEEEE. Material for sequencing was PBMCs or T cells enriched from blood (not recorded which). This receptor was taken from a man aged 40-55 years who had been exposed to COVID-19. V and J are TRBV5-6 and TRBJ2-3; D remains unclear. CDR3 sequence (DNA): TGTGCCAGCAGCTTGGGTACACACACAGATACGCAGTATTTT. Translated: CASSLGTHTDTQYF.